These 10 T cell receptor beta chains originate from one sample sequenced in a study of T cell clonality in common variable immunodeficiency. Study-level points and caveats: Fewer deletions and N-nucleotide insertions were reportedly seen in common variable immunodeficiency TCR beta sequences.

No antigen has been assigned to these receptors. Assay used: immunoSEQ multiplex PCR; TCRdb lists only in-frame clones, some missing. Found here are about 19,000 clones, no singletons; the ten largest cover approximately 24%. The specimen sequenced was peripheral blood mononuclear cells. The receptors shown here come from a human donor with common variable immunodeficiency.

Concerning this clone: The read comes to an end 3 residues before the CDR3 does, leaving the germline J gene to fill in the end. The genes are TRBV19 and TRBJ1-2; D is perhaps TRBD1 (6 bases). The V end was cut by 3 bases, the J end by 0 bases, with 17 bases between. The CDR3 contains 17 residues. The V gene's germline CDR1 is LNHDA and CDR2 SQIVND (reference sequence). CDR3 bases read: TGTGCCAGTAGTATTGGTATCAACAGGGATACTAACTATGGC. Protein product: CASSIGINRDTNYG. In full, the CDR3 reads CASSIGINRDTNYGYTF.

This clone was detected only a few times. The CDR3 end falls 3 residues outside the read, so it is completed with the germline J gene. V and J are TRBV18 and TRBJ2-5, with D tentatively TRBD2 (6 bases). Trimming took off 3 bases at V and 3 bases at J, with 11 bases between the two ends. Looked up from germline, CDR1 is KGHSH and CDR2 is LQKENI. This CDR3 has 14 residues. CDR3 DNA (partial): TGTGCCAGCTCACCCGGGACTCCTAAAGAGACC. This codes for CASSPGTPKET. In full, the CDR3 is CASSPGTPKETQYF.

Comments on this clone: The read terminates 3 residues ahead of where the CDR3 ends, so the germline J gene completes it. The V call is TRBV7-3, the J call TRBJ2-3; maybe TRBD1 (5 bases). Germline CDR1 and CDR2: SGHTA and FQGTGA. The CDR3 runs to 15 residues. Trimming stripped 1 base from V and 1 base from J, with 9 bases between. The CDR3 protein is CASSLNIGGTDTQYF. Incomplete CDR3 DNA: TGTGCCAGCAGCTTAAATATAGGGGGCACAGATACG.

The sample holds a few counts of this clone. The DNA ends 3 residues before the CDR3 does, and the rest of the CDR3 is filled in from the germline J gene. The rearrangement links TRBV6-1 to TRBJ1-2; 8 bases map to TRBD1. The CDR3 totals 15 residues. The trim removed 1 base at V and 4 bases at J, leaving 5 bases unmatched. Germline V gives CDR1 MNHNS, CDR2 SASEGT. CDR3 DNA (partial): TGTGCCAGCAGTGAAGGCAGGGGGCTTAGCTATGGC. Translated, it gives CASSEGRGLSYG. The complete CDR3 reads CASSEGRGLSYGYTF.

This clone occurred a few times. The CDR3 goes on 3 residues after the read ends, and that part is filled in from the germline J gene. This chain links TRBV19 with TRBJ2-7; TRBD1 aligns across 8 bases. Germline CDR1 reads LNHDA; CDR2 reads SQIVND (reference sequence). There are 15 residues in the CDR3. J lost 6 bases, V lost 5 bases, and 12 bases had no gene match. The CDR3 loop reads CASSPTGDISVEQYF. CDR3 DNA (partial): TGTGCCAGTAGTCCGACAGGGGATATCTCGGTCGAG.

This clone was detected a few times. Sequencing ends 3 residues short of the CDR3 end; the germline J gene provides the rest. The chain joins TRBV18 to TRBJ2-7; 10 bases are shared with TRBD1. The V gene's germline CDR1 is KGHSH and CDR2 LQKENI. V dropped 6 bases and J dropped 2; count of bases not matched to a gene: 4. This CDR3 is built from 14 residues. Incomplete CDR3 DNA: TGTGCCAGCTCTCCGGGACAGGGGCCCTACGAG. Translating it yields CASSPGQGPYE. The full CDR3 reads CASSPGQGPYEQYF.

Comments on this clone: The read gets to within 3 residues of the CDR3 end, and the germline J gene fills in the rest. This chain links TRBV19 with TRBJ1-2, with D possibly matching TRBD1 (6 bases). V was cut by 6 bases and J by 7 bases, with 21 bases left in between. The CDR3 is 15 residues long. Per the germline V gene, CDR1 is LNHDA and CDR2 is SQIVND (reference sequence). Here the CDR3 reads CASRDPGGRWSGYTF. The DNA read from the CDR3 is TGTGCCAGTAGGGACCCCGGGGGGCGTTGGAGTGGC.

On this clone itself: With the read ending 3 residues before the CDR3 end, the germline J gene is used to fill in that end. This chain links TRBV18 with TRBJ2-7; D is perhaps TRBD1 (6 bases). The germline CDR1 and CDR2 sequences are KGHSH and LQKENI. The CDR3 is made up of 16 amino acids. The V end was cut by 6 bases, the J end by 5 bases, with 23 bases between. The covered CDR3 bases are TGTGCCAGCTCCTCTCCCTGGGGGCGCGTTTCAAACGAG. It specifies CASSSPWGRVSNE. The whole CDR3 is CASSSPWGRVSNEQYF. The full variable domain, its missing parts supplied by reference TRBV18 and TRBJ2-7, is NAGVMQNPRHLVRRRGQEARLRCSPMKGHSHVYWYRQLPEEGLKFMVYLQKENIIDESGMPKERFSAEFPKEGPSILRIQQVVRGDSAAYFCASSSPWGRVSNEQYFGPGTRLTVT.

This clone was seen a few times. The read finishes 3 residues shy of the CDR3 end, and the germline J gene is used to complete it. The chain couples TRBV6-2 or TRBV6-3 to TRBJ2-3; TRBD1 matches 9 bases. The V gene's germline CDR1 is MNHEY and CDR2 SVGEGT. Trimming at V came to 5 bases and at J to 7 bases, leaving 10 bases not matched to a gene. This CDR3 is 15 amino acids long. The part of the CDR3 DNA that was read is TGTGCCAGCAGTGGGATCGGGACAGGGACATATACG. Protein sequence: CASSGIGTGTYT. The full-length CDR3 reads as CASSGIGTGTYTQYF.

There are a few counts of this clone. The CDR3 loop reads CASSVWAGTQETQYF. CDR3 DNA (partial): TGTGCCAGCAGCGTGTGGGCGGGGACCCAAGAGACC. This chain uses TRBV19 with TRBJ2-5; the D gene is possibly TRBD2 (6 bases). The read is 3 residues too short to cover the CDR3 end, so that end is filled in from the germline J gene. The CDR3 sequence is 15 residues long. The germline V gene encodes CDR1 LNHDA and CDR2 SQIVND (reference sequence). The ends were cut back, 9 bases at V and 1 base at J, with 18 bases in the middle.